This T cell receptor (beta chain) was recovered during a study of cytomegalovirus exposure and HLA in healthy donors. V lost 7 bases and J lost 4, with 7 bases in between. Per the germline V gene, CDR1 is MNHNS and CDR2 is SASEGT. CDR3 length: 11 amino acids. As regards this clone: Its specificity is unknown.

PCR employed 60 Vbeta and 13 Jbeta primers. Assay used: immunoSEQ multiplex PCR; TCRdb lists only in-frame clones, some missing. Seen in this sample are 35,000 to 50,000 clones; the ten most common clones hold about 3.2%. General study points: The only immune exposure information that was available was CMV serostatus.

Sequenced: PBMCs. This clonotype was obtained from a woman younger than 45 in good health and CMV-seropositive. V gene TRBV6-1 combines with J gene TRBJ1-2; a weak D match, TRBD1 (5 bases). DNA for the CDR3: TGTGCCAGCAATCAGGGCTATGGCTACACCTTC. This encodes CASNQGYGYTF.